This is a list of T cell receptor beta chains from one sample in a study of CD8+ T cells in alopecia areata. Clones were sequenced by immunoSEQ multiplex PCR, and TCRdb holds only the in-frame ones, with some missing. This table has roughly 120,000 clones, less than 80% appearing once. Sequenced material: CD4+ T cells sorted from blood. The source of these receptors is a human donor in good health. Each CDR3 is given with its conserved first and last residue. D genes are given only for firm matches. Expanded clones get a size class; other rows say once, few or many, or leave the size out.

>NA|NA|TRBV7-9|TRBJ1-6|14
CASSFSERGAPLHF
TGTGCCAGCAGCTTTTCAGAAAGGGGGGCTCCCCTCCACTTT
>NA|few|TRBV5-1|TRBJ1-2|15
CASSLNYQGNYGYTF
TGCGCCAGCAGCTTGAATTATCAGGGAAACTATGGCTACACCTTC
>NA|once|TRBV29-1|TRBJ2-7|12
CSATGQRYEQYF
TGCAGCGCTACCGGACAGAGATACGAGCAGTACTTC
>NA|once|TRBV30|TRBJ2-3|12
CAWSFWADTQYF
TGTGCCTGGAGTTTTTGGGCAGATACGCAGTATTTT
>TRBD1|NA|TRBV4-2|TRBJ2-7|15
CASSQGTGGSYEQYF
TGTGCCAGCAGCCAAGGAACAGGGGGGTCCTACGAGCAGTACTTC
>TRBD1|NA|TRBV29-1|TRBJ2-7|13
CSAMTGRRDEQYF
TGCAGCGCAATGACAGGGAGACGGGACGAGCAGTACTTC
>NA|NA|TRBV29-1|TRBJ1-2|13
CSVAPTGSYGYTF
TGCAGCGTTGCCCCGACAGGTTCCTATGGCTACACCTTC
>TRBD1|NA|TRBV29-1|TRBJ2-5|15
CSGLRPGQGQETQYF
TGCAGCGGTCTTCGTCCGGGACAGGGGCAAGAGACCCAGTACTTC
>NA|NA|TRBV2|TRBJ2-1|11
CASGRPDEQFF
TGTGCCAGCGGGAGACCAGATGAGCAGTTCTTC
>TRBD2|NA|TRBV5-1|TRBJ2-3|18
CASRPPSKAGGGTDTQYF
TGCGCCAGCCGCCCCCCATCTAAGGCGGGGGGTGGCACAGATACGCAGTATTTT
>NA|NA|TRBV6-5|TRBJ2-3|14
CASSYSVPPDTQYF
TGTGCCAGCAGTTACTCGGTCCCCCCAGATACGCAGTATTTT
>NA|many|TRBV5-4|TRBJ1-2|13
CASSSTGTSGYTF
TGTGCCAGCAGCTCGACCGGGACGAGTGGCTACACCTTC
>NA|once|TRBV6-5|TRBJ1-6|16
CASSYSMSSYNSPLHF
TGTGCCAGCAGTTACTCTATGAGCTCCTATAATTCACCCCTCCACTTT
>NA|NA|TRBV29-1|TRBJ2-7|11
CSVGAADEQYF
TGCAGCGTTGGGGCAGCGGACGAGCAGTACTTC
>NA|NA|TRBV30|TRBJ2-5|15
CAWSVRQAHQETQYF
TGTGCCTGGAGTGTACGTCAGGCACACCAAGAGACCCAGTACTTC
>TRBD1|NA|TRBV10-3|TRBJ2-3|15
CAISGGTGGGDTQYF
TGTGCCATCAGTGGTGGGACAGGGGGCGGGGATACGCAGTATTTT
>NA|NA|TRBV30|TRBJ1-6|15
CAWRGRRTDFSPLHF
TGTGCCTGGAGGGGGCGCAGGACAGATTTTTCACCCCTCCACTTT
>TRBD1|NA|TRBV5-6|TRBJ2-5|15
CASSSGTGVRETQYF
TGTGCCAGCAGTTCCGGGACAGGGGTCCGCGAGACCCAGTACTTC
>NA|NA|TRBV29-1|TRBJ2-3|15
CSGGTGGSRVDTQYF
TGCAGCGGGGGAACCGGGGGCAGTCGAGTGGATACGCAGTATTTT
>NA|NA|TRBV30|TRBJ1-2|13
CAWSVTRGEGYTF
TGTGCCTGGAGTGTAACTCGGGGGGAGGGCTACACCTTC
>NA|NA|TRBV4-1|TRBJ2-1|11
CASSRGGEQFF
TGCGCCAGCAGCCGGGGAGGTGAGCAGTTCTTC
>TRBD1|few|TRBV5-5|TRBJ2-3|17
CASSPLPGQGATDTQYF
TGTGCCAGCAGCCCCCTCCCGGGACAGGGGGCCACAGATACGCAGTATTTT
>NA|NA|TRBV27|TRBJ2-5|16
CASSFRLSPQGETQYF
TGTGCCAGCAGTTTTCGACTCTCCCCCCAGGGAGAGACCCAGTACTTC
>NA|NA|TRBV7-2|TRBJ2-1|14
CASSLDGTYNEQFF
TGTGCCAGCAGCTTAGACGGAACCTACAATGAGCAGTTCTTC
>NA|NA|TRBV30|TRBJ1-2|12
CAWKAGAYGYTF
TGTGCCTGGAAAGCGGGAGCCTATGGCTACACCTTC
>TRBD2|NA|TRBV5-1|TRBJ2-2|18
CASSFGLAGASNTGELFF
TGCGCCAGCAGCTTCGGGCTAGCGGGGGCCTCGAACACCGGGGAGCTGTTTTTT
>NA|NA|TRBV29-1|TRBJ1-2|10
CSAWGYGYTF
TGCAGCGCTTGGGGCTATGGCTACACCTTC
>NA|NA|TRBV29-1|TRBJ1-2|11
CSVDAVYGYTF
TGCAGCGTTGACGCGGTTTATGGCTACACCTTC
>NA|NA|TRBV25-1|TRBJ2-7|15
CASSEPDKATYEQYF
TGTGCCAGCAGTGAGCCGGACAAGGCAACCTACGAGCAGTACTTC
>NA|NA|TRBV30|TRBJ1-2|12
CAWSVSSYITTF
TGTGCCTGGAGTGTTAGCTCTTACATAACCACCTTC
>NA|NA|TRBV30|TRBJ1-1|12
CAWMGRAPEAFF
TGTGCCTGGATGGGAAGGGCCCCTGAAGCTTTCTTT